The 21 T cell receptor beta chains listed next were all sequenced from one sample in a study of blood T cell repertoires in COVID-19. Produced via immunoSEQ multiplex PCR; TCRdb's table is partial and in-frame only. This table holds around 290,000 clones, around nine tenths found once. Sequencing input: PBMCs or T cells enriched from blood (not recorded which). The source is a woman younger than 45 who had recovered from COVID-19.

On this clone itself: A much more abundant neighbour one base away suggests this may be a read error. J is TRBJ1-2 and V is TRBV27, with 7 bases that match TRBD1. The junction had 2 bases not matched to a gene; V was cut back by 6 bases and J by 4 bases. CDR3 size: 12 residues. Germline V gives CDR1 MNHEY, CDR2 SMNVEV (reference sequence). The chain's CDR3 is CASRTGSYGYTF. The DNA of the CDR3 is TGTGCCAGCAGGACAGGGTCCTATGGCTACACCTTC.

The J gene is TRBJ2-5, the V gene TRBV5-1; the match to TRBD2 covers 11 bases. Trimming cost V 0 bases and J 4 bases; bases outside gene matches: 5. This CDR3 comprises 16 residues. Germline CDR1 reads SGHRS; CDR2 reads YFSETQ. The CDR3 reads CASSLAETSGTETQYF. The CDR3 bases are TGCGCCAGCAGCTTGGCCGAGACTAGCGGGACAGAGACCCAGTACTTC.

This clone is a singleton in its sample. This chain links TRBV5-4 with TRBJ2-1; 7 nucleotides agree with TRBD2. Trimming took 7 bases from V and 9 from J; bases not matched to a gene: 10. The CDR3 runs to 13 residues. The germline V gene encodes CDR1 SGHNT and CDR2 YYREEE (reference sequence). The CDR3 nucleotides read TGTGCCAGCGGTCCCCAAACTAGCGTTGAGCAGTTCTTC. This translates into CASGPQTSVEQFF.

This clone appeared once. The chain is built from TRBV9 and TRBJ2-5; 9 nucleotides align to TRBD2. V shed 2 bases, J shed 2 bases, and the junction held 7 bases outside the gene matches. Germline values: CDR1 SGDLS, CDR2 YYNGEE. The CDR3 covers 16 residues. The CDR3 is CASSVGASGVQETQYF. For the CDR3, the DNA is TGTGCCAGCAGCGTCGGGGCTAGCGGGGTACAAGAGACCCAGTACTTC.

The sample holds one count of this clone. DNA for the CDR3: TGTGCCAGCAGATACCATCCCGATGACAGGGACTATGGCTACACCTTC. Protein sequence: CASRYHPDDRDYGYTF. The chain carries TRBV7-2 and TRBJ1-2, with 7 bases identical to TRBD1. The CDR3 spans 16 residues. V shed 6 bases and J 3 bases; nucleotides not matched to a gene: 13. Germline assignment: CDR1 SGHTA and CDR2 FQGNSA.

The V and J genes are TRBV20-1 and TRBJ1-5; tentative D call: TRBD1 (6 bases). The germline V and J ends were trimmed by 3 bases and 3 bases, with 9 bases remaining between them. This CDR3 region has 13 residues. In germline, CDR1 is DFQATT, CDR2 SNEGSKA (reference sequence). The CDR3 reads CSASQGSNQPQHF. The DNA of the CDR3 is TGCAGTGCTAGTCAGGGGTCCAATCAGCCCCAGCATTTT.

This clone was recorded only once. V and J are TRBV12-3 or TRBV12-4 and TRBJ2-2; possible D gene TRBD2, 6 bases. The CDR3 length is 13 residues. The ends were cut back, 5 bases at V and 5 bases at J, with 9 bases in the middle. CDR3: CASSPRETGELFF. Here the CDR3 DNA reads TGTGCCAGCAGTCCCCGGGAGACCGGGGAGCTGTTTTTT.

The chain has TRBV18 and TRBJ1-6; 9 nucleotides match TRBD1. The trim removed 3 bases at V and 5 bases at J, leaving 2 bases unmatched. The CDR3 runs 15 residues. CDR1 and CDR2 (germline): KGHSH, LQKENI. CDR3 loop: CASSPGDRDNSPLHF. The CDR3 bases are TGTGCCAGCTCACCGGGGGACAGGGATAATTCACCCCTCCACTTT.

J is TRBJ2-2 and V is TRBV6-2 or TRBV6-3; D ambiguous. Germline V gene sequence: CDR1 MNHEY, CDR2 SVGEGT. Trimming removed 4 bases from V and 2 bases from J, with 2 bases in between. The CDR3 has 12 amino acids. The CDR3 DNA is TGTGCCAGCAGTTCTAACACCGGGGAGCTGTTTTTT. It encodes CASSSNTGELFF.

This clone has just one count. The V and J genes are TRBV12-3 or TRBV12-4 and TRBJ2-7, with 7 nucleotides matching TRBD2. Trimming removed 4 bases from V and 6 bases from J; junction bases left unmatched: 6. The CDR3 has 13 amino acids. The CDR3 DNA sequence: TGTGCCAGCAGTTGGGGGGGTGGACGCGAGCAGTACTTC. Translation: CASSWGGGREQYF.

CDR3 nucleotides: TGTGCCAGCACCCCACGAGCGGGAGAGGAGACCCAGTACTTC. Its protein is CASTPRAGEETQYF. The genes are TRBV7-2 and TRBJ2-5, with TRBD2 matching 8 bases. With V trimmed by 7 bases and J by 5 bases, 9 bases remained unmatched. The germline CDR1 and CDR2 sequences are SGHTA and FQGNSA. This CDR3 has 14 amino acids.

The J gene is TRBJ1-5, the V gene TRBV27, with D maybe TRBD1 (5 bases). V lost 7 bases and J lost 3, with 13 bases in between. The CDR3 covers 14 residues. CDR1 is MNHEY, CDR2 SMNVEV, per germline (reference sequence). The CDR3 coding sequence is TGTGCCAGCAATTCTCTAGGGGACAATCAGCCCCAGCATTTT. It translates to CASNSLGDNQPQHF.

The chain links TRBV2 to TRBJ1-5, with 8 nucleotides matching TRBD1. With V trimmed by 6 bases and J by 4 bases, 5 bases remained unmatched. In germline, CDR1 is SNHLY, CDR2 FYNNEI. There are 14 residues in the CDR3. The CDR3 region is CASRFRQGNQPQHF. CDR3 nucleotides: TGTGCCAGCAGGTTCCGACAGGGGAATCAGCCCCAGCATTTT.

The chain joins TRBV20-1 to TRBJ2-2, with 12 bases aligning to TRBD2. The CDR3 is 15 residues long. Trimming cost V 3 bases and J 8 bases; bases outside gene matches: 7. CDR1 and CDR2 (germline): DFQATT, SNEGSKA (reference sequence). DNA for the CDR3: TGCAGTGCTAGTGGGAGACTAGCGGGAGTGGGGGAGCTGTTTTTT. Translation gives CSASGRLAGVGELFF.

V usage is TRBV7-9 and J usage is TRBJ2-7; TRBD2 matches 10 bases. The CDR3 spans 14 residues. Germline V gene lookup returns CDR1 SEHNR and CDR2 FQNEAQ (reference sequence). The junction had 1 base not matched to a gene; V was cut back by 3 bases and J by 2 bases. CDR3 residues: CASSFLAGAYEQYF. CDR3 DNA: TGTGCCAGCAGCTTTCTAGCGGGGGCCTACGAGCAGTACTTC.

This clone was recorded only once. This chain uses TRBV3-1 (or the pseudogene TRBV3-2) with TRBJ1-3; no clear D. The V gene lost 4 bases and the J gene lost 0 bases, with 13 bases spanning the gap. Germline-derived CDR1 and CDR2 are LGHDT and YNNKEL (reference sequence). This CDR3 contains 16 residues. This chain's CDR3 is CASSPKPFGSGNTIYF. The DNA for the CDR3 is TGTGCCAGCAGCCCGAAACCGTTCGGCTCTGGAAACACCATATATTTT.

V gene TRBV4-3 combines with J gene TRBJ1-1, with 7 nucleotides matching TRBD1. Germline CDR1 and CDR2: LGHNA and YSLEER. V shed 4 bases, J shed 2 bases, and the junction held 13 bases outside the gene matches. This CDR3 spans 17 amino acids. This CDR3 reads CASSRDSRQGSNTEAFF. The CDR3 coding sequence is TGCGCCAGCAGCCGAGATTCGAGACAGGGAAGTAACACTGAAGCTTTCTTT.

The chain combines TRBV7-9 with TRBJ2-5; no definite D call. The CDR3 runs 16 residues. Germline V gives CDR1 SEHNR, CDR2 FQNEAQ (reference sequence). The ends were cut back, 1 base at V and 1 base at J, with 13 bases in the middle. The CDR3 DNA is TGTGCCAGCAGCTTAGAAATAGAGCAACTCCAAGAGACCCAGTACTTC. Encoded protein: CASSLEIEQLQETQYF.

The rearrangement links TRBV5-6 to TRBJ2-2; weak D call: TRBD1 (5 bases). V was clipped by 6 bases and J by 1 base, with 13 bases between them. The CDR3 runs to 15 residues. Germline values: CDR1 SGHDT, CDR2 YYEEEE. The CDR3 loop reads CASNRPTGNTGELFF. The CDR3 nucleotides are TGTGCCAGCAACCGACCTACAGGGAACACCGGGGAGCTGTTTTTT.

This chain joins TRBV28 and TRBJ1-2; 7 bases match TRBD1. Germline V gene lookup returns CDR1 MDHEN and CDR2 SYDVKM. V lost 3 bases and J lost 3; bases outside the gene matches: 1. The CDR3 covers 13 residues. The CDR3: CASSFGQDYGYTF. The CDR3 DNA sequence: TGTGCCAGCAGTTTTGGACAGGACTATGGCTACACCTTC.

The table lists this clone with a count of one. CDR3 loop: CAISGDSDPYEQYF. The CDR3 nucleotides are TGTGCCATCAGTGGAGATAGCGACCCGTACGAGCAGTACTTC. The chain uses TRBV10-3 and TRBJ2-7, with a tentative D call TRBD2 (5 bases). The V gene lost 4 bases and the J gene lost 4 bases, with 14 bases spanning the gap. The CDR3 contains 14 residues. The V gene's germline CDR1 is ENHRY and CDR2 SYGVKD.